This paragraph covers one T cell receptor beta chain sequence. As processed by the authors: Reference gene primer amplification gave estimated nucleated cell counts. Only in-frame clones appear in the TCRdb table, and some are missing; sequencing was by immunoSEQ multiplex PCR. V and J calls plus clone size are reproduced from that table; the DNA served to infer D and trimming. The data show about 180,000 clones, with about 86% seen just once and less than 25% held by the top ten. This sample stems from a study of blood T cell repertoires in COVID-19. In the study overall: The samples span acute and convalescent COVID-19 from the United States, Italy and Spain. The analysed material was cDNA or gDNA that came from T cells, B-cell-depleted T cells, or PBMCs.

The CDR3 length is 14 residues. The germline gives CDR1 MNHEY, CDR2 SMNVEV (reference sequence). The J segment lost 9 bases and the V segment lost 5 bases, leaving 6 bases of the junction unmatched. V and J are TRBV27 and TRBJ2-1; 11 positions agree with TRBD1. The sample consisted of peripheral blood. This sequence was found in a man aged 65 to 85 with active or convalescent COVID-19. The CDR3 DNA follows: TGTGCCAGCAGTATGGACAGGGGGCGAGGTGAGCAGTTCTTC. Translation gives CASSMDRGRGEQFF.